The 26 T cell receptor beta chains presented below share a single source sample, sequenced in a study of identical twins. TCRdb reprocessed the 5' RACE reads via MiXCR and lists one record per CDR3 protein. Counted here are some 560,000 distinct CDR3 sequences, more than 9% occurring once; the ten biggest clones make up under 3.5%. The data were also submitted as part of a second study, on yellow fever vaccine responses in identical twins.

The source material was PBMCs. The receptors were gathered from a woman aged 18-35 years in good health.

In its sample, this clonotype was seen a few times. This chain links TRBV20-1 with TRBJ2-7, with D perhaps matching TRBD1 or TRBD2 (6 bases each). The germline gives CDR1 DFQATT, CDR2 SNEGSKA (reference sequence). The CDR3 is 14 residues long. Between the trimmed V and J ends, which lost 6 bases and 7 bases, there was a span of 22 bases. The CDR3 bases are TGCAGTGCCCCTCCTTTGGGGGGCGGAGGGGAGCAGTACTTC. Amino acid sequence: CSAPPLGGGGEQYF.

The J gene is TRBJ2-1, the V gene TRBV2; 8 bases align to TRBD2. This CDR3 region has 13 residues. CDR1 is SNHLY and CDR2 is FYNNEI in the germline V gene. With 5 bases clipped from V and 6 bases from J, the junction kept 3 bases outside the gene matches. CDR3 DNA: TGTGCCAGCAGTTCCCTAGCGGGCAATGAGCAGTTCTTC. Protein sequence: CASSSLAGNEQFF.

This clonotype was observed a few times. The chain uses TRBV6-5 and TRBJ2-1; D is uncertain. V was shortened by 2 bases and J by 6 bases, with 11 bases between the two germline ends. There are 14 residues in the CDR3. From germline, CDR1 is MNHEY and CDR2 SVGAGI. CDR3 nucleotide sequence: TGTGCCAGCAGTTACGAAGTAGCCGTCAATGAGCAGTTCTTC. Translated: CASSYEVAVNEQFF.

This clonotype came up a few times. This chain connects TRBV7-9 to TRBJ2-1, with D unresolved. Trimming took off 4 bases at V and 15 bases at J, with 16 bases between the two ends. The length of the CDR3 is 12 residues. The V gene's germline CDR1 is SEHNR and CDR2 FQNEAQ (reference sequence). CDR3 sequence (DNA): TGTGCCAGCAGCTACACGACGGGTATTCTGTTCTTC. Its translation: CASSYTTGILFF.

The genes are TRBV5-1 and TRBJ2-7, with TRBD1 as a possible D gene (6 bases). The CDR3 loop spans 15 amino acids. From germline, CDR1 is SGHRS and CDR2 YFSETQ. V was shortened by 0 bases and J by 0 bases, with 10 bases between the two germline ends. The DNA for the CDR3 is TGCGCCAGCAGCTTGGAGGGGGATCCCTCCTACGAGCAGTACTTC. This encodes CASSLEGDPSYEQYF.

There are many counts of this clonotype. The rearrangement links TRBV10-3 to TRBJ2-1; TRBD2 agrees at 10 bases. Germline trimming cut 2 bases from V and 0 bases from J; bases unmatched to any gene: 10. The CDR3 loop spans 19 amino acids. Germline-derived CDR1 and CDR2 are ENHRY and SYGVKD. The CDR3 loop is CAISERVAGGSGSYNEQFF. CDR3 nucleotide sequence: TGTGCCATCAGTGAGCGGGTAGCGGGAGGTTCGGGCTCCTACAATGAGCAGTTCTTC.

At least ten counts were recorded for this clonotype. The CDR3 is CSVAKTHYEQYF. The CDR3 region has the DNA TGCAGCGTTGCCAAGACCCACTACGAGCAGTACTTC. The chain combines TRBV29-1 with TRBJ2-7; D is undetermined. With 4 bases removed from V and 3 bases from J, the gap between germline ends came to 10 bases. Germline V gene data show CDR1 as SQVTM and CDR2 as ANQGSEA. The CDR3 runs 12 residues.

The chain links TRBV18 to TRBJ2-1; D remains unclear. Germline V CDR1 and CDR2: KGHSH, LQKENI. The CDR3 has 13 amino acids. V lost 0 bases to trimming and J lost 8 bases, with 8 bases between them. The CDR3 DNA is TGTGCCAGCTCACCACCGTTGGGCCATGAGCAGTTCTTC. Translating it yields CASSPPLGHEQFF.

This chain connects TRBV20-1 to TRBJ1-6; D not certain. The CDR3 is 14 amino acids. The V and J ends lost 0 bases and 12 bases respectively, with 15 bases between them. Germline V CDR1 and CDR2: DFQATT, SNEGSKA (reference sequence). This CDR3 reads CSARDLAKGGPLHF. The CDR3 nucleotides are TGCAGTGCTAGAGATCTTGCAAAAGGTGGACCCCTCCACTTT.

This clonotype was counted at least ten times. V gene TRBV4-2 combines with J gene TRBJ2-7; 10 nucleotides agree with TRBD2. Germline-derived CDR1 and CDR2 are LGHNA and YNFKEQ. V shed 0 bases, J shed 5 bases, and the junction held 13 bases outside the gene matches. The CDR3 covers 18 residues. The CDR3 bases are TGTGCCAGCAGCCAAGATTACGGTAGCGGGAGGACGAAGGACGAGCAGTACTTC. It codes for CASSQDYGSGRTKDEQYF.

DNA of the CDR3: TGTGCCAGCAGTCTTGAAACAGGGCGGAACACTGAAGCTTTCTTT. This translates into CASSLETGRNTEAFF. The J gene is TRBJ1-1, the V gene TRBV27; tentatively, D is TRBD1 (6 bases). CDR3 length: 15 amino acids. Trimming cost V 5 bases and J 1 base, with 14 bases left between them. CDR1 is MNHEY, CDR2 SMNVEV, per germline (reference sequence).

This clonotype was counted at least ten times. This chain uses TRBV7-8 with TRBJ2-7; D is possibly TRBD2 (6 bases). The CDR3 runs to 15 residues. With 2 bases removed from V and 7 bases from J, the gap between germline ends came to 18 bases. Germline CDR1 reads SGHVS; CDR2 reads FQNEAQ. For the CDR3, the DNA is TGTGCCAGCAGCTTACTTCCCAGCAGAGCGGGTGAGCAGTACTTC. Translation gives CASSLLPSRAGEQYF.

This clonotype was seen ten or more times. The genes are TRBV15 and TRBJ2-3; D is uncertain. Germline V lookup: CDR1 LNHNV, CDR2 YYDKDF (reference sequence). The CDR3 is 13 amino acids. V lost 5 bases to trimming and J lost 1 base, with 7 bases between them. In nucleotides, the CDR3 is TGTGCCACCAGCGGTTTGGGCACAGATACGCAGTATTTT. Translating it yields CATSGLGTDTQYF. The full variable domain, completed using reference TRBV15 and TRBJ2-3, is DAMVIQNPRYQVTQFGKPVTLSCSQTLNHNVMYWYQQKSSQAPKLLFHYYDKDFNNEADTPDNFQSRRPNTSFCFLDIRSPGLGDTAMYLCATSGLGTDTQYFGPGTRLTVL.

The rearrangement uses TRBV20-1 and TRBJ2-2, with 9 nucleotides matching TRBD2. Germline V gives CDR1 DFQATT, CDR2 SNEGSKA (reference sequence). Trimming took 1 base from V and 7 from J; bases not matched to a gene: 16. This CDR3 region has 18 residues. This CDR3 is CSARGVFEAGGPGGELFF. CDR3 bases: TGCAGTGCTAGAGGGGTATTCGAGGCGGGGGGGCCCGGCGGGGAGCTGTTTTTT.

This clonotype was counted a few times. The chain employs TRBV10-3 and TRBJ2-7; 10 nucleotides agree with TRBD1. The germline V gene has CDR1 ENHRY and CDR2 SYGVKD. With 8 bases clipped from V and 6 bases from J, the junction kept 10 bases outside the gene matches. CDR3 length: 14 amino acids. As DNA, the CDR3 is TGTGCCATCCAAACCGGGACAGGGGCCGGCGAGCAGTACTTC. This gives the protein CAIQTGTGAGEQYF.

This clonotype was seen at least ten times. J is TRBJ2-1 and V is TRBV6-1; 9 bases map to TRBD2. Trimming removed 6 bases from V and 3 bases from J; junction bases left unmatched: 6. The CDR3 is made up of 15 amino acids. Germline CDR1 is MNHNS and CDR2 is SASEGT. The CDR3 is CASSVAGDIYNEQFF. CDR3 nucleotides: TGTGCCAGCAGCGTAGCGGGGGACATCTACAATGAGCAGTTCTTC.

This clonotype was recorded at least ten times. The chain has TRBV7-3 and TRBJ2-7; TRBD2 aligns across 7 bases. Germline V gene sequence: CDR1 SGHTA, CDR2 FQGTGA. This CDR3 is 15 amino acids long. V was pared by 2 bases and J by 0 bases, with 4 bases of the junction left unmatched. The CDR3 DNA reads TGTGCCAGCAGCTTAGGGCGGGGGACCTCCTACGAGCAGTACTTC. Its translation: CASSLGRGTSYEQYF.

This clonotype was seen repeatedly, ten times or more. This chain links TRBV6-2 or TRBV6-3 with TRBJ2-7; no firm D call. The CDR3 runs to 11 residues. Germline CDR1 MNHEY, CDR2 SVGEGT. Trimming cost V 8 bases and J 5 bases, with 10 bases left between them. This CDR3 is CASGNNHEQYF. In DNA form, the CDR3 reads TGTGCCAGCGGAAATAACCACGAGCAGTACTTC.

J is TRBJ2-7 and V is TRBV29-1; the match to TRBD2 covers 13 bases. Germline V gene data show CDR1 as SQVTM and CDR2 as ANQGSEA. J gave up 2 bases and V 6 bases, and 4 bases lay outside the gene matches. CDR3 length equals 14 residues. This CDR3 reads CSVSGLAGAYEQYF. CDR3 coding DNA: TGCAGCGTATCTGGACTAGCGGGAGCCTACGAGCAGTACTTC.

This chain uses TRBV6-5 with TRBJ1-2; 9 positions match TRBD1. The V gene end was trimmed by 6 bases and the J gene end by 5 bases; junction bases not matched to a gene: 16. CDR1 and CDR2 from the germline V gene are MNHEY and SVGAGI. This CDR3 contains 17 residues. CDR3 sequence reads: CASSSRQGTGQGYGYTF. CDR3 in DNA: TGTGCCAGCAGCTCTCGGCAAGGTACCGGACAGGGGTATGGCTACACCTTC.

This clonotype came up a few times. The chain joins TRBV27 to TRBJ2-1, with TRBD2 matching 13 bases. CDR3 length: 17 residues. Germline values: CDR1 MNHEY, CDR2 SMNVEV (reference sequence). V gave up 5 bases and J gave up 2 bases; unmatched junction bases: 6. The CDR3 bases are TGTGCCAGCAGTCTACGGACTAGCGGGGGTGCCTACAATGAGCAGTTCTTC. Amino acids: CASSLRTSGGAYNEQFF.

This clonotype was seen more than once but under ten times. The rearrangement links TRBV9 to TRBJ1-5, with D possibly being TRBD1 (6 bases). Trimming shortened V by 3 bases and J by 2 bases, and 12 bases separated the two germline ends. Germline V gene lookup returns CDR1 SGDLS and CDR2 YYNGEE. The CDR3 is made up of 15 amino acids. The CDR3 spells CASSGTGRGNQPQHF. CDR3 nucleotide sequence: TGTGCCAGCAGCGGTACAGGGAGGGGCAATCAGCCCCAGCATTTT.

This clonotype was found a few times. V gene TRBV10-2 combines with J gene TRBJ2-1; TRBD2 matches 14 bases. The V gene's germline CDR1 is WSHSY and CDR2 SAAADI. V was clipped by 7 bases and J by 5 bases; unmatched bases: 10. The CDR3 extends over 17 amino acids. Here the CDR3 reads CASTRRGTSGGNNEQFF. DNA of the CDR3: TGCGCCAGCACCAGAAGGGGGACTAGCGGGGGCAACAATGAGCAGTTCTTC.

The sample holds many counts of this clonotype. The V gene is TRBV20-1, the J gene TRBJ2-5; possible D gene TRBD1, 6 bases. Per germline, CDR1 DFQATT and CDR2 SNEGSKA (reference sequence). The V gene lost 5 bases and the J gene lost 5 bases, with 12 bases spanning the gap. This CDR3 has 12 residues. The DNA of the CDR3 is TGCAGTGCTTATTACAGGGAGGAGACCCAGTACTTC. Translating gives CSAYYREETQYF.

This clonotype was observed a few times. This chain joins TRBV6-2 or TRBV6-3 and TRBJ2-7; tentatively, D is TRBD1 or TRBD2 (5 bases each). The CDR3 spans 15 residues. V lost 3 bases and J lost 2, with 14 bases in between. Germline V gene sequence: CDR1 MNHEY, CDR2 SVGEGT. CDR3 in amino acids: CASSYLGDPTYEQYF. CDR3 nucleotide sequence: TGTGCCAGCAGTTATCTGGGGGATCCCACCTACGAGCAGTACTTC.

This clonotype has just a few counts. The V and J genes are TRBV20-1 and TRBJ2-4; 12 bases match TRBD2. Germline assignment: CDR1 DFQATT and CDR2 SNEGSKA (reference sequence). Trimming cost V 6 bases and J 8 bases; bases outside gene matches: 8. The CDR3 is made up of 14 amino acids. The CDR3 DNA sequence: TGCAGTGCGGGACGGAGACTAGCGGGGGACATTCAGTACTTC. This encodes CSAGRRLAGDIQYF.